This T cell receptor beta chain emerged from a study of control samples from healthy donors and cancer patients. Sequenced by immunoSEQ multiplex PCR; TCRdb stores in-frame clones only, minus some. This sample has 400,000 to 450,000 clones; approximately 90% occur once, and the top ten carry just under 6.5%. Trimming cost V 3 bases and J 0 bases, with 14 bases left between them. The CDR3 extends over 16 amino acids. CDR1 is KGHSH and CDR2 is LQKENI in the germline V gene. The clonotype originates from a man aged 35 to 55 with head and neck cancer. Sequencing was carried out using PBMCs. The chain combines TRBV18 with TRBJ1-1; the D is unclear. The CDR3 DNA reads as TGTGCCAGCTCACCGGGGAGGTCCCTTATGAACACTGAAGCTTTCTTT. It is translated as CASSPGRSLMNTEAFF.